The next 3 T cell receptor beta chains were all read from a single sample in a study of identical twins. TCRdb re-called the 5' RACE reads through MiXCR, storing one row per CDR3 protein. The data contain about 100,000 distinct CDR3 sequences, 5.9% of them singletons. Sequencing was carried out using memory T cells sorted from blood. The origin of the receptors is a woman aged 50 to 60 in good health.

The sample holds many counts of this clonotype. The chain uses TRBV12-3 or TRBV12-4 and TRBJ2-3; 13 bases are a match to TRBD2. The V and J ends lost 4 bases and 4 bases, in that order; junction bases with no gene match: 17. The CDR3 extends over 20 amino acids. For the CDR3, the DNA is TGTGCCAGCAGTTCTTCTCCGGGACTAGCGGGACCTCGTGGGGCAGATACGCAGTATTTT. As protein: CASSSSPGLAGPRGADTQYF.

Concerning this clonotype: The CDR3 end shows no conserved phenylalanine or tryptophan, and so a read error is likely. The rearrangement uses TRBV7-6 and TRBJ2-3; possibly TRBD2 for D (5 bases). CDR3 length: 13 residues. Germline CDR1 is SGHVS and CDR2 is FNYEAQ. Trimming left V 7 bases short and J 5 bases short, with 13 bases between. For the CDR3, the DNA is TGTGCCAGCACCCCTACGGGAATAGATACGCAGTATTGT. It translates to CASTPTGIDTQYC.

The rearrangement uses TRBV20-1 and TRBJ2-3, with 10 bases matching TRBD2. The V and J ends lost 5 bases and 5 bases, in that order; junction bases with no gene match: 10. The germline gives CDR1 DFQATT, CDR2 SNEGSKA (reference sequence). This CDR3 has 15 amino acids. CDR3 DNA sequence: TGCAGTGCTCAATTCCTAGCGGGAGCTGGAGATACGCAGTATTTT. Translation gives CSAQFLAGAGDTQYF.